These 26 T cell receptor beta chains came from one sample sequenced in a study of blood T cell repertoires in COVID-19. Clones were read by immunoSEQ multiplex PCR, and TCRdb kept only the in-frame ones, dropping some. The sample holds 50,000 to 65,000 clones, about nine tenths seen once. Sample: peripheral blood. These receptors were taken from a woman of 80 years or more with COVID-19, enrolled during active disease.

This rearrangement joins TRBV13 to TRBJ2-3; D is possibly TRBD1 (5 bases). This CDR3 region has 16 residues. Trimming took 5 bases from V and 0 from J, leaving 15 bases between them. Per germline, CDR1 PRHDT and CDR2 FYEKMQ (reference sequence). The CDR3 region is CASSHRQGRSTDTQYF. Here the CDR3 DNA reads TGTGCCAGCAGCCACCGCCAGGGAAGAAGCACAGATACGCAGTATTTT.

The chain couples TRBV6-5 to TRBJ2-5; no firm D call. Trimming removed 0 bases from V and 0 bases from J, with 11 bases in between. The CDR3 has 16 residues. CDR1 and CDR2 (germline): MNHEY, SVGAGI. The CDR3 DNA sequence: TGTGCCAGCAGTTACTCGGGTAGGAGAAACCAAGAGACCCAGTACTTC. Its translation: CASSYSGRRNQETQYF.

The gene calls are TRBV6-5 and TRBJ2-7; 9 bases map to TRBD1. The germline CDR1 and CDR2 sequences are MNHEY and SVGAGI. V trimming: 0 bases; J trimming: 2 bases; junction bases outside the gene matches: 5. The CDR3 spans 16 residues. Here the CDR3 DNA reads TGTGCCAGCAGTTACTCCGGGACAGGGAAGCCCTACGAGCAGTACTTC. Protein product: CASSYSGTGKPYEQYF.

V and J are TRBV19 and TRBJ1-1, with TRBD1 as a possible D gene (6 bases). Germline V gives CDR1 LNHDA, CDR2 SQIVND (reference sequence). The CDR3 runs 18 residues. Trimming stripped 3 bases from V and 4 bases from J, with 24 bases between. CDR3: CASSIPSGTTRWITEAFF. CDR3 nucleotides: TGTGCCAGTAGTATTCCCTCCGGGACAACCCGTTGGATCACTGAAGCTTTCTTT.

Sample share makes this clone medium-sized (0.01 to 0.1%). This rearrangement joins TRBV4-1 to TRBJ1-1; D is ambiguous. The germline gives CDR1 MGHRA, CDR2 YSYEKL. This CDR3 contains 15 residues. V was cut by 3 bases and J by 1 base, with 12 bases left in between. CDR3 sequence (DNA): TGCGCCAGCAGCCATCTCCCCGGCGGGAACACTGAAGCTTTCTTT. Protein product: CASSHLPGGNTEAFF.

Points on this clone: The same CDR3 is also encoded by other DNA sequences in this sample. This chain links TRBV5-8 with TRBJ1-6; 7 bases are shared with TRBD1. Looked up from germline, CDR1 is SGHTS and CDR2 is YDEGEE. The CDR3 extends over 14 amino acids. Unmatched junction bases numbered 2, after V lost 4 bases and J lost 4 bases. In DNA form, the CDR3 reads TGTGCCAGCAGCCTGGGACAGTATAATTCACCCCTCCACTTT. Protein sequence: CASSLGQYNSPLHF.

The rearrangement joins TRBV6-5 to TRBJ1-2; maybe TRBD1 (5 bases). The V gene lost 5 bases and the J gene lost 5 bases, with 18 bases spanning the gap. The germline CDR1 and CDR2 sequences are MNHEY and SVGAGI. The CDR3 runs 15 residues. The CDR3 DNA is TGTGCCAGCAGTCGTACGGGGGTCACCTCTTATGGCTACACCTTC. Protein product: CASSRTGVTSYGYTF.

This chain joins TRBV5-6 and TRBJ2-1; TRBD1 is a possible D gene (5 bases). The CDR3 is 12 residues long. V was cut by 4 bases and J by 12 bases, with 14 bases left in between. Per the germline V gene, CDR1 is SGHDT and CDR2 is YYEEEE. The CDR3 region is CASSLLGRGQFF. Written as DNA, the CDR3 is TGTGCCAGCAGCCTGTTAGGTAGGGGGCAGTTCTTC.

The rearrangement uses TRBV27 and TRBJ2-3, with D uncertain. Germline loops: CDR1 MNHEY, CDR2 SMNVEV (reference sequence). V lost 8 bases and J 2 bases, leaving 5 bases between the germline ends. This CDR3 comprises 11 residues. Here the CDR3 reads CASPLTDTQYF. CDR3 nucleotide sequence: TGTGCCAGCCCCCTCACAGATACGCAGTATTTT.

This clone occurred once. The chain recombines TRBV19 with TRBJ2-2; possibly TRBD1 for D (6 bases). This CDR3 spans 14 amino acids. The V end lost 3 bases, the J end lost 7 bases, and 12 bases lay between the germline ends. The germline V gene has CDR1 LNHDA and CDR2 SQIVND (reference sequence). The CDR3 DNA is TGTGCCAGTAGTATTCTGGGGGCGGACGGGGAGCTGTTTTTT. This sequence encodes CASSILGADGELFF.

The CDR3 reads CASSEQAAYNSPLHF. The CDR3 nucleotides read TGTGCCAGCAGTGAACAGGCAGCCTATAATTCACCCCTCCACTTT. V is TRBV2 and J is TRBJ1-6; no clear D gene. CDR1 is SNHLY and CDR2 is FYNNEI in the germline V gene. The V end lost 2 bases, the J end lost 2 bases, and 7 bases lay between the germline ends. This CDR3 is built from 15 residues.

The gene calls are TRBV24-1 and TRBJ2-5; TRBD2 matches at 7 bases. Per germline, CDR1 KGHDR and CDR2 SFDVKD. After removal of 4 bases from V and 5 bases from J, the junction contained 6 bases not matched to a gene. The CDR3 sequence is 14 residues long. CDR3 sequence reads: CATSDPREGETQYF. CDR3 DNA sequence: TGTGCCACCAGTGACCCCAGGGAGGGCGAGACCCAGTACTTC.

The chain's CDR3 is CASSLAVTSGGAGETQYF. Here the CDR3 DNA reads TGTGCCAGCAGCTTAGCAGTGACTAGCGGGGGGGCCGGAGAGACCCAGTACTTC. The V and J genes are TRBV11-2 and TRBJ2-5; 14 nucleotides agree with TRBD2. CDR1 is SGHAT and CDR2 is FQNNGV in the germline V gene. With 1 base clipped from V and 4 bases from J, the junction kept 8 bases outside the gene matches. The CDR3 spans 18 residues.

The genes are TRBV5-1 and TRBJ1-2; 9 bases agree with TRBD1. The CDR3 runs 14 residues. The germline V gene has CDR1 SGHRS and CDR2 YFSETQ. V was pared by 4 bases and J by 8 bases, with 9 bases of the junction left unmatched. In nucleotides, the CDR3 is TGCGCCAGCAGCATTACCGGGACAGGGATAGGCTACACCTTC. This gives the protein CASSITGTGIGYTF.

The rearrangement joins TRBV7-6 to TRBJ2-7, with TRBD2 as a possible D gene (7 bases). The CDR3 sequence is 14 residues long. V was cut by 5 bases and J by 2 bases, with 13 bases left in between. Germline V gene sequence: CDR1 SGHVS, CDR2 FNYEAQ. CDR3 sequence reads: CASSPKGGAYEQYF. For the CDR3, the DNA is TGTGCCAGCAGCCCTAAGGGGGGGGCCTACGAGCAGTACTTC.

Worth noting for this clone: This specimen includes other DNA sequences encoding the same CDR3. This CDR3 is CASSLEAGSYEQYF. CDR3 sequence (DNA): TGCGCCAGCAGCTTGGAGGCCGGGTCCTACGAGCAGTACTTC. V gene TRBV5-1 combines with J gene TRBJ2-7; D not certain. This CDR3 is 14 amino acids long. Germline V gene sequence: CDR1 SGHRS, CDR2 YFSETQ. The ends were cut back, 0 bases at V and 1 base at J, with 8 bases in the middle.

V and J are TRBV10-2 and TRBJ1-4, with D possibly matching TRBD1 (6 bases). Germline V gene lookup returns CDR1 WSHSY and CDR2 SAAADI. Trimming removed 4 bases from V and 8 bases from J, with 14 bases in between. This CDR3 is built from 14 residues. As DNA, the CDR3 is TGCGCCAGCAGTGTCGGGGGGCTGAGGGAAAAACTGTTTTTT. As protein: CASSVGGLREKLFF.

This rearrangement joins TRBV5-6 to TRBJ2-3; TRBD2 agrees at 10 bases. CDR3 length equals 16 residues. Germline V gene data show CDR1 as SGHDT and CDR2 as YYEEEE. J lost 6 bases, V lost 2 bases, and 9 bases had no gene match. The CDR3 bases are TGTGCCAGCAGCTTAACACTAGCGGGGCGGCCGGATACGCAGTATTTT. Translating it yields CASSLTLAGRPDTQYF.

The gene calls are TRBV7-9 and TRBJ1-5; 10 bases fit TRBD1. The length of the CDR3 is 15 residues. J lost 7 bases, V lost 3 bases, and 6 bases had no gene match. CDR1 is SEHNR, CDR2 FQNEAQ, per germline (reference sequence). In nucleotides, the CDR3 is TGTGCCAGCAGCTTTGCCGGGACAGGGGACCAGCCCCAGCATTTT. The encoded protein is CASSFAGTGDQPQHF.

This chain links TRBV13 with TRBJ2-7; D unclear. The V end lost 0 bases, the J end lost 7 bases, and 16 bases lay between the germline ends. CDR1 and CDR2 from the germline V gene are PRHDT and FYEKMQ (reference sequence). The CDR3 totals 15 residues. The DNA for the CDR3 is TGTGCCAGCAGCTTAGGCCTAGGCCATCGGCGGGAGCAGTACTTC. This sequence encodes CASSLGLGHRREQYF.

J is TRBJ1-6 and V is TRBV18; no firm D call. Looked up from germline, CDR1 is KGHSH and CDR2 is LQKENI. Trimming shortened V by 3 bases and J by 8 bases, and 8 bases separated the two germline ends. CDR3 length equals 13 residues. The CDR3 sequence: CASSPGRDSPLHF. The CDR3, as DNA: TGTGCCAGCTCACCCGGTCGGGATTCACCCCTCCACTTT.

V is TRBV21-1 and J is TRBJ1-5. TRBV21-1 is a documented pseudogene. This CDR3 is built from 18 residues. CDR3: CASTHPGGSGNSNQPQHF. In DNA form, the CDR3 reads TGTGCCAGCACCCACCCGGGGGGCAGCGGAAACAGCAATCAGCCCCAGCATTTT.

The DNA of the CDR3 is TGTGCCAGCAGCGTGGGGCTAGCGGCAGCCTCTTACGAGCAGTACTTC. Translated: CASSVGLAAASYEQYF. The rearrangement uses TRBV9 and TRBJ2-7; 7 bases match TRBD2. The V segment lost 2 bases and the J segment 4 bases; nucleotides outside the gene matches: 12. CDR1 and CDR2 (germline): SGDLS, YYNGEE. The CDR3 runs to 16 residues.

In this sample, this clone turned up once. The chain combines TRBV6-1 with TRBJ2-1, with TRBD2 matching 9 bases. The J segment lost 0 bases and the V segment lost 3 bases, leaving 12 bases of the junction unmatched. Per germline, CDR1 MNHNS and CDR2 SASEGT. The CDR3 has 19 amino acids. This chain's CDR3 is CASSDHLSGRLSSYNEQFF. CDR3 bases: TGTGCCAGCAGTGATCACCTTAGCGGGAGACTAAGCTCCTACAATGAGCAGTTCTTC.

CDR3 bases: TGCGCCAGCAGCTCAGGAGGGTTAAACACCGGGGAGCTGTTTTTT. Translating gives CASSSGGLNTGELFF. The chain combines TRBV5-1 with TRBJ2-2; possible D gene TRBD2, 6 bases. V dropped 3 bases and J dropped 2 bases, with 11 bases sitting between them. There are 15 residues in the CDR3. Germline loops: CDR1 SGHRS, CDR2 YFSETQ.

This rearrangement joins TRBV30 to TRBJ1-3; 7 nucleotides match TRBD1. Germline V gives CDR1 GTSNPN, CDR2 SVGIG (reference sequence). V was pared by 5 bases and J by 6 bases, with 7 bases of the junction left unmatched. This CDR3 contains 13 residues. The CDR3 reads CAWAGTALNTIYF. The CDR3 region has the DNA TGTGCCTGGGCCGGGACAGCGCTAAACACCATATATTTT.